The present T cell receptor (beta chain) was sequenced within a study of blood T cell repertoires in COVID-19. Study at large: Whether acute or convalescent, the COVID-19 samples came from the United States, Italy and Spain. The cDNA or gDNA used as material had been derived from T cells, B-cell-depleted T cells, or PBMCs.

As originally analysed: Reference gene primer amplification gave estimated nucleated cell counts. Sequenced by immunoSEQ multiplex PCR; TCRdb stores in-frame clones only, minus some. Clone size and V and J calls were adopted from that table, with D and trimming inferred from the DNA. The data hold under 300,000 clones, with around 90% observed a single time. The count of this clone is one. The CDR3 totals 12 residues. V was pared by 2 bases and J by 4 bases, with 8 bases between. The germline V gene has CDR1 GTSNPN and CDR2 SVGIG (reference sequence). The chain recombines TRBV30 with TRBJ1-1, with D possibly being TRBD1 (5 bases). Sequenced: peripheral blood. The clonotype was recovered from a woman between 35 and 50 years old with acute or convalescent COVID-19. This chain's CDR3 is CAWSWQGTEAFF. Written as DNA, the CDR3 is TGTGCCTGGAGTTGGCAGGGCACTGAAGCTTTCTTT.